This T cell receptor beta chain was profiled in a study of T-cell memory formation after mild COVID-19. This clonotype showed up just a few times. TCR alpha and TCR beta cDNA libraries carrying sample barcodes and UMIs were produced by 5'RACE using constant-segment primers. TCRdb reprocessed the 5' RACE reads via MiXCR and lists one record per CDR3 protein. The data hold fewer than 700,000 distinct CDR3 sequences, with roughly 22% observed a single time. The CDR3 consists of 14 residues. The V end lost 1 base, the J end lost 8 bases, and 12 bases lay between the germline ends. The germline CDR1 and CDR2 sequences are SGHRS and YFSETQ.

The chain is built from TRBV5-1 and TRBJ2-2; D not certain. This clonotype was obtained from an adult woman who had mild COVID-19 (a few samples of this study predate the infection). Cell type and time point are not known. The specimen was PBMCs or a T cell subset sorted from them (not recorded which). The CDR3 loop reads CASSLPGFQGELFF. The CDR3 nucleotides read TGCGCCAGCAGCTTGCCCGGGTTTCAGGGGGAGCTGTTTTTT. The whole variable domain, filled in from reference TRBV5-1 and TRBJ2-2, reads KAGVTQTPRYLIKTRGQQVTLSCSPISGHRSVSWYQQTPGQGLQFLFEYFSETQRNKGNFPGRFSGRQFSNSRSEMNVSTLELGDSALYLCASSLPGFQGELFFGEGSRLTVL.